This passage covers 27 T cell receptor beta chains from one sample sequenced in a study of Graves' ophthalmopathy and Graves' hyperthyroidism. The authors amplified TCR beta CDR3 regions from RNA transcripts. RT-PCR with HTBI primers came first, then second-round multiplex PCR. TCRdb fed the multiplex PCR reads into MiXCR, producing one record per CDR3 protein. The sample includes around 1,200,000 distinct CDR3 sequences, about 38% of them seen just once. The material sequenced was peripheral blood or thyroid tissue (not recorded which). The receptors derive from an adult man with Graves' hyperthyroidism.

In its sample, this clonotype was seen many times. The CDR3 here is CASSGNWDSNEKLFF. In DNA, the CDR3 is TGTGCCAGTAGTGGTAATTGGGACAGTAATGAAAAACTGTTTTTT. The V gene is TRBV19, the J gene TRBJ1-4; TRBD1 aligns across 7 bases. The ends lost 5 bases at V and 4 bases at J; junction bases unmatched: 7. CDR1 is LNHDA and CDR2 is SQIVND in the germline V gene (reference sequence). CDR3 length: 15 residues. Filled out from reference TRBV19 and TRBJ1-4, the complete variable domain reads DGGITQSPKYLFRKEGQNVTLSCEQNLNHDAMYWYRQDPGQGLRLIYYSQIVNDFQKGDIAEGYSVSREKKESFPLTVTSAQKNPTAFYLCASSGNWDSNEKLFFGSGTQLSVL.

This clonotype has more than one count but fewer than ten. An end of the junction differs from the germline gene, which may be a read error. The V gene is TRBV10-3, the J gene TRBJ2-7; no reliable D call. Germline V CDR1 and CDR2: ENHRY, SYGVKD. This CDR3 region has 14 residues. Here the CDR3 DNA reads TGTGCCAGCAGTTACCGGCCGCTAGGCTACGAGCAGTACTTC. The encoded protein is CASSYRPLGYEQYF.

The chain is built from TRBV6-2 or TRBV6-3 and TRBJ1-1; no definite D call. The CDR3 sequence is 12 residues long. Trimming took 2 bases from V and 7 from J, leaving 8 bases between them. Germline V gene lookup returns CDR1 MNHEY and CDR2 SVGEGT. The CDR3 region is CASSYPRIEAFF. The CDR3 DNA reads TGTGCCAGCAGTTACCCCCGAATTGAAGCTTTCTTT.

This clonotype has at least ten counts. The rearrangement joins TRBV13 to TRBJ2-5; D is undetermined. V was cut by 2 bases and J by 6 bases, with 10 bases left in between. CDR1 is PRHDT and CDR2 is FYEKMQ in the germline V gene (reference sequence). CDR3 length equals 13 residues. The CDR3 loop is CASSLIDEKTQYF. CDR3 in DNA: TGTGCCAGCAGCTTAATCGACGAAAAGACCCAGTACTTC.

There are many counts of this clonotype. This chain uses TRBV19 with TRBJ1-2, with D unresolved. CDR1 is LNHDA, CDR2 SQIVND, per germline (reference sequence). The V end lost 6 bases, the J end lost 0 bases, and 8 bases lay between the germline ends. The CDR3 consists of 13 residues. The CDR3 reads CASRRETNYGYTF. CDR3 bases: TGTGCCAGTAGGCGGGAAACTAACTATGGCTACACCTTC.

This clonotype was picked up many times. One junction end does not reproduce the germline sequence, and a read error may be involved. The chain's CDR3 is CSARGQGGHEAFF. CDR3 DNA: TGCAGTGCCAGAGGACAGGGAGGCCATGAAGCTTTCTTT. J is TRBJ1-1 and V is TRBV20-1, with TRBD1 matching 8 bases. The CDR3 consists of 13 residues. Germline-derived CDR1 and CDR2 are DFQATT and SNEGSKA (reference sequence).

The CDR3 nucleotides are TGTGCCAGCGGGGGGTTAAGCGGCGAAAACACTGAAGCTTTCTTT. Protein sequence: CASGGLSGENTEAFF. This chain joins TRBV7-2 and TRBJ1-1, with a possible D match to TRBD1 (5 bases). Germline CDR1 SGHTA, CDR2 FQGNSA. The CDR3 has 15 amino acids. Between the trimmed V and J ends, which lost 8 bases and 2 bases, there was a span of 18 bases. Filled out from reference TRBV7-2 and TRBJ1-1, the complete variable domain reads GAGVSQSPSNKVTEKGKDVELRCDPISGHTALYWYRQSLGQGLEFLIYFQGNSAPDKSGLPSDRFSAERTGGSVSTLTIQRTQQEDSAVYLCASGGLSGENTEAFFGQGTRLTVV.

Many counts were recorded for this clonotype. The genes are TRBV9 and TRBJ1-2; 8 bases map to TRBD1. This CDR3 has 15 amino acids. The V gene end was trimmed by 3 bases and the J gene end by 2 bases; junction bases not matched to a gene: 6. Germline lookup yields CDR1 SGDLS and CDR2 YYNGEE. The CDR3 DNA is TGTGCCAGCAGCGCCGCCGGACAGGGCAACTATGGCTACACCTTC. Translated: CASSAAGQGNYGYTF.

This clonotype has ten or more counts. This rearrangement joins TRBV7-8 to TRBJ1-5; no clear D. This CDR3 comprises 14 residues. Germline V lookup: CDR1 SGHVS, CDR2 FQNEAQ. The ends were cut back, 0 bases at V and 6 bases at J, with 9 bases in the middle. DNA for the CDR3: TGTGCCAGCAGCTTAGCCGGGTCCGGTCAGCCCCAGCATTTT. Its protein is CASSLAGSGQPQHF.

This clonotype was seen a few times. The chain carries TRBV6-5 and TRBJ2-6; D may be TRBD1 or TRBD2 (6 bases each). The CDR3 contains 15 residues. The germline V gene encodes CDR1 MNHEY and CDR2 SVGAGI. Trimming left V 4 bases short and J 3 bases short, with 10 bases between. The CDR3 reads CASSWRGYGANVLTF. The CDR3 DNA follows: TGTGCCAGCAGTTGGAGGGGGTATGGGGCCAACGTCCTGACTTTC.

This clonotype was observed many times. The junction and the germline gene differ at one end; a read error may be behind it. The J gene is TRBJ2-7, the V gene TRBV11-2; 7 nucleotides line up with TRBD1. The CDR3 consists of 14 residues. Germline CDR1 SGHAT, CDR2 FQNNGV. The CDR3 spells CASSIDRVSYEQYF. For the CDR3, the DNA is TGTGCCAGCAGCATAGACAGGGTTTCCTACGAGCAGTACTTC.

V is TRBV7-2 and J is TRBJ1-5, with a tentative D call TRBD1 (6 bases). Germline values: CDR1 SGHTA, CDR2 FQGNSA. The CDR3 totals 14 residues. The CDR3 spells CAREAGASNQPQHF. In DNA form, the CDR3 reads TGTGCTAGAGAGGCGGGGGCCAGCAATCAGCCCCAGCATTTT.

This clonotype was detected ten times or more. The V and J genes are TRBV2 and TRBJ1-2, with D unclear. The germline gives CDR1 SNHLY, CDR2 FYNNEI. The CDR3 sequence is 12 residues long. CDR3 in DNA: TGTGCAGGCGCGGAGATTCTATTTGGCTACACCTTC. Translating gives CAGAEILFGYTF.

The V gene is TRBV7-2, the J gene TRBJ1-5, with TRBD1 identical over 7 bases. J gave up 9 bases and V 5 bases, and 13 bases lay outside the gene matches. Germline lookup yields CDR1 SGHTA and CDR2 FQGNSA. CDR3 size: 15 residues. This CDR3 is CASSQKQGPGWPQHF. For the CDR3, the DNA is TGTGCCAGCAGCCAAAAACAGGGGCCTGGATGGCCCCAGCATTTT.

This clonotype was seen many times. The chain employs TRBV18 and TRBJ1-6, with D unresolved. The CDR3 covers 15 residues. V was pared by 3 bases and J by 10 bases, with 16 bases between. The germline CDR1 and CDR2 sequences are KGHSH and LQKENI. Here the CDR3 reads CASSPLDHSGSPLHF. CDR3 bases: TGTGCCAGCTCACCTTTGGATCACTCGGGGTCACCCCTCCACTTT.

The table lists this clonotype with a count of one. The chain is built from TRBV10-2 and TRBJ2-7, with D possibly TRBD1 on 6 matching bases. This CDR3 is built from 16 residues. CDR1 is WSHSY, CDR2 SAAADI, per germline. Trimming took 4 bases from V and 2 from J, leaving 18 bases between them. CDR3 protein: CASSAEERDTTYEQYF. The CDR3, as DNA: TGCGCCAGCAGTGCCGAAGAGAGGGACACCACCTACGAGCAGTACTTC.

The table lists this clonotype with a few counts. The V gene is TRBV20-1, the J gene TRBJ2-7, with a tentative D call TRBD1 (5 bases). The germline V gene has CDR1 DFQATT and CDR2 SNEGSKA (reference sequence). V was pared by 6 bases and J by 5 bases, with 23 bases between. CDR3 length: 15 residues. CDR3 DNA sequence: TGCAGTGCAACATACCGGCAGGGCAATAACCACGAGCAGTACTTC. This sequence encodes CSATYRQGNNHEQYF.

This clonotype was detected only a few times. DNA for the CDR3: TGTGCCAGCAGCCAAGAACGGGTACAGGCTCGGGAGACCCAGTACTTC. It yields the protein CASSQERVQARETQYF. The gene calls are TRBV3-1 and TRBJ2-5, with TRBD1 as a possible D gene (5 bases). The CDR3 loop spans 16 amino acids. Trimming shortened V by 0 bases and J by 5 bases, and 16 bases separated the two germline ends. The germline V gene encodes CDR1 LGHDT and CDR2 YNNKEL (reference sequence).

This clonotype was seen repeatedly, ten times or more. The V gene is TRBV29-1, the J gene TRBJ1-6; D unresolved. The CDR3 covers 15 residues. CDR1 is SQVTM, CDR2 ANQGSEA, per germline. V was trimmed by 0 bases and J by 9 bases, leaving 15 bases between them. DNA for the CDR3: TGCAGCGTTGAAGATCCCTCCGGGGTGGGTTCACCCCTCCACTTT. Translation gives CSVEDPSGVGSPLHF.

In this sample, this clonotype turned up once. This rearrangement joins TRBV2 to TRBJ1-5; perhaps TRBD1 as D (6 bases). The V end was cut by 8 bases, the J end by 4 bases, with 15 bases between. CDR1 and CDR2 (germline): SNHLY, FYNNEI. The CDR3 loop spans 14 amino acids. The CDR3 reads CASGGDTANQPQHF. The CDR3 DNA follows: TGTGCCAGCGGGGGGGACACGGCTAATCAGCCCCAGCATTTT.

This clonotype has at least ten counts. The chain combines TRBV19 with TRBJ1-5; D might be TRBD1 (6 bases). V was clipped by 3 bases and J by 5 bases, with 20 bases between them. Looked up from germline, CDR1 is LNHDA and CDR2 is SQIVND (reference sequence). The CDR3 is made up of 17 amino acids. The DNA for the CDR3 is TGTGCCAGTAGTATCGGTTGGACAGAACTTAGGGATCAGCCCCAGCATTTT. Its protein is CASSIGWTELRDQPQHF.

This chain connects TRBV19 to TRBJ1-5; D may be TRBD1 (6 bases). CDR1 and CDR2 (germline): LNHDA, SQIVND (reference sequence). CDR3 length equals 15 residues. V was cut by 5 bases and J by 4 bases, with 15 bases left in between. The CDR3 nucleotides read TGTGCCAGTAGTTGGGGGCAGGGGATTAATCAGCCCCAGCATTTT. Translation: CASSWGQGINQPQHF. Drawing the rest from reference TRBV19 and TRBJ1-5, the complete variable domain is DGGITQSPKYLFRKEGQNVTLSCEQNLNHDAMYWYRQDPGQGLRLIYYSQIVNDFQKGDIAEGYSVSREKKESFPLTVTSAQKNPTAFYLCASSWGQGINQPQHFGDGTRLSIL.

In its sample, this clonotype was seen many times. The chain has TRBV10-2 and TRBJ1-5; 10 bases are shared with TRBD1. CDR1 WSHSY and CDR2 SAAADI come from the germline V gene. The J segment lost 4 bases and the V segment lost 5 bases, leaving 11 bases of the junction unmatched. CDR3 length equals 17 residues. The CDR3: CASSNVGTGAPNQPQHF. CDR3 nucleotide sequence: TGCGCCAGCAGTAACGTCGGGACAGGGGCCCCTAATCAGCCCCAGCATTTT.

The chain has TRBV20-1 and TRBJ1-4; D unclear. The V and J ends lost 5 bases and 4 bases respectively, with 14 bases between them. CDR1 is DFQATT, CDR2 SNEGSKA, per germline (reference sequence). The CDR3 runs 14 residues. CDR3 sequence reads: CSARARTNNEKLFF. Here the CDR3 DNA reads TGCAGTGCTCGCGCCCGGACGAATAATGAAAAACTGTTTTTT.

This chain uses TRBV10-2 with TRBJ2-7; the match to TRBD2 covers 9 bases. Germline-derived CDR1 and CDR2 are WSHSY and SAAADI. The J segment lost 1 base and the V segment lost 4 bases, leaving 8 bases of the junction unmatched. The CDR3 contains 16 residues. The CDR3 nucleotides are TGCGCCAGCAGTGCCGGACTAGCGCGAATATCCTACGAGCAGTACTTC. Its translation is CASSAGLARISYEQYF.

This clonotype showed up just a few times. The chain joins TRBV29-1 to TRBJ1-2, with 8 bases identical to TRBD1. This CDR3 contains 14 residues. V was pared by 2 bases and J by 8 bases, with 10 bases of the junction left unmatched. Germline-derived CDR1 and CDR2 are SQVTM and ANQGSEA. The CDR3: CSVEPTRTGSGYTF. The CDR3 DNA reads TGCAGCGTTGAACCGACTAGGACAGGGAGCGGCTACACCTTC.

This clonotype was seen at least ten times. This chain links TRBV19 with TRBJ1-1, with TRBD1 identical over 7 bases. There are 14 residues in the CDR3. Germline trimming cut 10 bases from V and 4 bases from J; bases unmatched to any gene: 12. CDR1 is LNHDA, CDR2 SQIVND, per germline (reference sequence). CDR3 in amino acids: CATSGQWKGTEAFF. CDR3 coding DNA: TGTGCCACCTCGGGACAGTGGAAGGGCACTGAAGCTTTCTTT.